This T cell receptor beta chain was identified in a study of T cell responses to AZD1222 COVID-19 vaccine. With 3 bases clipped from V and 3 bases from J, the junction kept 8 bases outside the gene matches. CDR1 is SGHRS and CDR2 is YFSETQ in the germline V gene. This CDR3 is 16 amino acids long. Clones were read by immunoSEQ multiplex PCR, and TCRdb kept only the in-frame ones, dropping some. The top ten hold 0.91% of the sample, which has 130,000 or so clones, nearly 95% seen once. A note on this clone: Its specificity is unknown.

Points from the study as a whole: AZD1222 recipients seropositive at baseline numbered only six or seven. Distributed over spike, vaccine-associated CD4 TCRs predominated at 160-218 and 743-854.

The receptor's source is an adult in good health. The rearrangement links TRBV5-1 to TRBJ2-7; 11 nucleotides line up with TRBD2. The sample here was peripheral blood, taken on day 0 of AZD1222 vaccination. The CDR3 protein is CASSSSSGGPIYEQYF. The CDR3 DNA sequence: TGCGCCAGCAGCTCGTCTAGCGGGGGGCCCATCTACGAGCAGTACTTC.